The sequence of this TCR beta chain was determined in a study of response to subunit inactivated influenza vaccine. Study observations and caveats: That few new T cells are recruited by each seasonal influenza vaccination was the authors' suggestion.

The CDR3 runs to 17 residues. V dropped 3 bases and J dropped 4; count of bases not matched to a gene: 13. From germline, CDR1 is SGHRS and CDR2 YFSETQ. This clonotype came up a few times. The antigen remains unidentified. Each CDR3 protein is one row after TCRdb ran MiXCR on the RT-PCR reads. This sample has approximately 500,000 distinct CDR3 sequences, with approximately 14% found just once. The chain joins TRBV5-1 to TRBJ2-3; 8 bases align to TRBD2. The source is a man in his fifties or sixties who received an inactivated influenza vaccine. Sequencing used PBMCs from blood, obtained roughly 12 days after vaccination. CDR3 sequence (DNA): TGCGCCAGCAGCTGGATGGTGACTAGCGAGGTCGCAGATACGCAGTATTTT. Protein sequence: CASSWMVTSEVADTQYF.